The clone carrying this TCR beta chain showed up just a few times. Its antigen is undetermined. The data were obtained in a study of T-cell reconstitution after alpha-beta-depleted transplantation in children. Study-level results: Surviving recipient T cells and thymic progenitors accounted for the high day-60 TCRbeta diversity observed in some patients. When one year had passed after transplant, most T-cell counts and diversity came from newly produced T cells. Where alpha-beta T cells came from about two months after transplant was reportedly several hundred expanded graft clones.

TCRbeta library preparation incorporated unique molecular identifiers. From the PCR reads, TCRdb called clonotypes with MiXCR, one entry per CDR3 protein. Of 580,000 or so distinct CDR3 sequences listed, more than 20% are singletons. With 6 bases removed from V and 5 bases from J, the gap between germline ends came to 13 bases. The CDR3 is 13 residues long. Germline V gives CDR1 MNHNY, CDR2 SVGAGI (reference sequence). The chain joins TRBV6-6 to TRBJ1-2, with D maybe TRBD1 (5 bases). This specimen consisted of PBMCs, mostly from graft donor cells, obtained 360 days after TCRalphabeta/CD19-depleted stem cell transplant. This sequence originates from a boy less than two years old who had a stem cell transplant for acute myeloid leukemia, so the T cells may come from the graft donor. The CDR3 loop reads CASSPGGEYGYTF. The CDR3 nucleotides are TGTGCCAGCAGCCCTGGGGGAGAGTATGGCTACACCTTC.